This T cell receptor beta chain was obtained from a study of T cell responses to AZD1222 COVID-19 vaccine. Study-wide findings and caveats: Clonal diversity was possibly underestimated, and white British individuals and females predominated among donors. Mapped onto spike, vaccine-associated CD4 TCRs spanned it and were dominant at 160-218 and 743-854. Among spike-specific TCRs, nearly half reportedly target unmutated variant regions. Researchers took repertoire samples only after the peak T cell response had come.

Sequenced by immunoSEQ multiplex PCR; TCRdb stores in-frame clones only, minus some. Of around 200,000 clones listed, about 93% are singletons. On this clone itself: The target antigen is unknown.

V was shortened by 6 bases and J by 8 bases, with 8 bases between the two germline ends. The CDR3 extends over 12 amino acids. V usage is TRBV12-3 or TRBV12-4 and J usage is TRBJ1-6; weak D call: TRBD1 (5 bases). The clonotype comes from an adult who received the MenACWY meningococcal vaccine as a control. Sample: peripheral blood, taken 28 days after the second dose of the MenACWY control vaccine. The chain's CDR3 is CASSSGYSPLHF. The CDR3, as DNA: TGTGCCAGCAGCTCAGGGTATTCACCCCTCCACTTT.